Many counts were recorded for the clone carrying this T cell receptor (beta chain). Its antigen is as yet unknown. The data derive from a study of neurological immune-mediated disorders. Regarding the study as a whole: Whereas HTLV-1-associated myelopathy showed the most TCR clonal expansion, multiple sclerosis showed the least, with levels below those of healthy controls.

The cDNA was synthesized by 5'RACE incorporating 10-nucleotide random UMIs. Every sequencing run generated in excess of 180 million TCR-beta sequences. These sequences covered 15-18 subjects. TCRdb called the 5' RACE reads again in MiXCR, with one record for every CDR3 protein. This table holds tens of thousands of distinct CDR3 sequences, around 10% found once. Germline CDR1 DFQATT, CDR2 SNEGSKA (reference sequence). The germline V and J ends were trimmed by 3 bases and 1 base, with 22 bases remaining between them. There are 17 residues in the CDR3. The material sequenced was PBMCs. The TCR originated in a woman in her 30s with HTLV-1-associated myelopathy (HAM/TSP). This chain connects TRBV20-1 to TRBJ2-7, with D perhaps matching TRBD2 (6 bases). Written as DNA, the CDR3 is TGCAGTGCTAGGGCCTTCGAGACTAGTTTTCCTTCCTACGAGCAGTACTTC. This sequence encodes CSARAFETSFPSYEQYF.